This section outlines one T cell receptor (beta chain) sequence together with its context. Antigen: not known. The record originates from a study of post-analysis software for immune sequencing data. Study at large: Progressive-relapsing, secondary progressive and relapsing-remitting multiple sclerosis were among the disease courses included. The study's findings and limits: When compared against controls, multiple sclerosis patients showed significantly lower normalized Chao1 diversity. A handful of TRBV segments, including TRBV5-6, TRBV5-1 and TRBV20-1, were more frequent in patients than controls. Same-batch preparations were strongly co-clustered by F measure.

V was clipped by 0 bases and J by 3 bases, with 15 bases between them. From germline, CDR1 is DFQATT and CDR2 SNEGSKA (reference sequence). This CDR3 is built from 15 residues. Researchers reported that TCR beta cDNA libraries carried unique molecular identifiers. Around 460,000 cDNA molecules came from around 0.96 to 9.9 million T cells. MiXCR was run by TCRdb on the PCR reads, yielding one entry per CDR3 protein. This sample has about 540,000 distinct CDR3 sequences, with approximately 31% found just once. Sequencing input: blood. V gene TRBV20-1 combines with J gene TRBJ2-7; D perhaps matches TRBD2 (5 bases). The receptor comes from a girl aged 2-17 years with multiple sclerosis. As DNA, the CDR3 is TGCAGTGCTAGAGATCTAGACGGCGGGCACTACGAGCAGTACTTC. This translates into CSARDLDGGHYEQYF.